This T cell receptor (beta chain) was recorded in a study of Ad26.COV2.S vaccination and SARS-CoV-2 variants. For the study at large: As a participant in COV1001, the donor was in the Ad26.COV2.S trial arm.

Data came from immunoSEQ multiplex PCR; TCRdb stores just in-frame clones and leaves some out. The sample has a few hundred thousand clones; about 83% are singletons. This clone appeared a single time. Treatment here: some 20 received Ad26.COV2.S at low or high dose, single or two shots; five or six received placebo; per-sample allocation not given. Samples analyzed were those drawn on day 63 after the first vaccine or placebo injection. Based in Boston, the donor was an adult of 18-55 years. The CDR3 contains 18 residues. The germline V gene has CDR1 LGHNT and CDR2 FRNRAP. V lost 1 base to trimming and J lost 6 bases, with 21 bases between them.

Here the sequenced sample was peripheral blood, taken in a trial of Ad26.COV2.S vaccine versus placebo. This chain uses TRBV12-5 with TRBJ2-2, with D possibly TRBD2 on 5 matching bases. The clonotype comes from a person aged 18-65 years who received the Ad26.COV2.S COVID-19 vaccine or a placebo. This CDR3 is CASGLDTPGLRVPGELFF. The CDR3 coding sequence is TGTGCTAGTGGTTTGGACACACCGGGTCTGAGGGTGCCCGGGGAGCTGTTTTTT. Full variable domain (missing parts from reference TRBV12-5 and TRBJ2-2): DARVTQTPRHKVTEMGQEVTMRCQPILGHNTVFWYRQTMMQGLELLAYFRNRAPLDDSGMPKDRFSAEMPDATLATLKIQPSEPRDSAVYFCASGLDTPGLRVPGELFFGEGSRLTVL.